This T cell receptor (beta chain) comes out of a study of blood T cell repertoires in COVID-19. Study-level information: Sites in the United States, Italy and Spain provided acute and convalescent COVID-19 samples. The cDNA or gDNA used as material had been derived from T cells, B-cell-depleted T cells, or PBMCs.

This CDR3 has 15 residues. The germline V gene has CDR1 MNHEY and CDR2 SVGAGI. V was shortened by 2 bases and J by 7 bases, with 12 bases between the two germline ends. Source study methods: The authors estimated nucleated cell counts from reference gene primer amplification. Using immunoSEQ multiplex PCR, the repertoire was profiled, and TCRdb retains in-frame clones only, with some absent. V, J and clone size were drawn from that table, and D and trimming were deduced from the DNA. This table has about 100,000 clones, over 75% appearing once. This chain uses TRBV6-5 with TRBJ1-6; D is possibly TRBD1 (5 bases). This TCR was recovered from a man between 25 and 39 years old in a cohort sampled during active COVID-19. Source material: peripheral blood. In DNA, the CDR3 is TGTGCCAGCAGTTACGACGAAGGGGAAAATTCACCCCTCCACTTT. Protein sequence: CASSYDEGENSPLHF.